Presented here are 4 T cell receptor beta chains from one specimen sequenced in a study of T cell responses to AZD1222 COVID-19 vaccine. The method was immunoSEQ multiplex PCR; TCRdb's version includes in-frame clones alone and lacks a portion of them. The data contain 95,000 to 120,000 clones, approximately 86% of them seen just once; the ten biggest clones take up under 4%. The source material was peripheral blood, sampled on day 0 of AZD1222 vaccination. These receptor sequences come from an adult in good health.

J is TRBJ1-6 and V is TRBV2; no reliable D call. Germline-derived CDR1 and CDR2 are SNHLY and FYNNEI. The CDR3 is made up of 18 amino acids. The V and J ends lost 2 bases and 0 bases respectively, with 14 bases between them. CDR3 protein: CASSERDSIASYNSPLHF. In DNA form, the CDR3 reads TGTGCCAGCAGTGAAAGGGATTCTATAGCCTCCTATAATTCACCCCTCCACTTT.

This clone was seen a few times. The gene calls are TRBV7-2 and TRBJ1-1; D is ambiguous. Germline V gives CDR1 SGHTA, CDR2 FQGNSA. The CDR3 length is 17 residues. The ends were cut back, 4 bases at V and 0 bases at J, with 18 bases in the middle. DNA of the CDR3: TGTGCCAGCAGCTCCTCCCGCCGGGGTACCATGAACACTGAAGCTTTCTTT. It translates to CASSSSRRGTMNTEAFF. The whole variable domain, filled in from reference TRBV7-2 and TRBJ1-1, reads GAGVSQSPSNKVTEKGKDVELRCDPISGHTALYWYRQSLGQGLEFLIYFQGNSAPDKSGLPSDRFSAERTGGSVSTLTIQRTQQEDSAVYLCASSSSRRGTMNTEAFFGQGTRLTVV.

This clone has only a few counts. V and J are TRBV6-5 and TRBJ2-7; D is perhaps TRBD2 (5 bases). CDR3 length: 14 residues. The V end was cut by 5 bases, the J end by 0 bases, with 11 bases between. Germline-derived CDR1 and CDR2 are MNHEY and SVGAGI. Written as DNA, the CDR3 is TGTGCCAGCAGTCGTGGTGGGAGCTCCTACGAGCAGTACTTC. Translating gives CASSRGGSSYEQYF.

This chain joins TRBV6-5 and TRBJ2-3, with D unclear. Germline CDR1 is MNHEY and CDR2 is SVGAGI. V lost 4 bases to trimming and J lost 1 base, with 15 bases between them. This CDR3 is built from 16 residues. The CDR3 bases are TGTGCCAGCAGTTCTGTGGCCGTCCTCGGCACAGATACGCAGTATTTT. Translating it yields CASSSVAVLGTDTQYF.